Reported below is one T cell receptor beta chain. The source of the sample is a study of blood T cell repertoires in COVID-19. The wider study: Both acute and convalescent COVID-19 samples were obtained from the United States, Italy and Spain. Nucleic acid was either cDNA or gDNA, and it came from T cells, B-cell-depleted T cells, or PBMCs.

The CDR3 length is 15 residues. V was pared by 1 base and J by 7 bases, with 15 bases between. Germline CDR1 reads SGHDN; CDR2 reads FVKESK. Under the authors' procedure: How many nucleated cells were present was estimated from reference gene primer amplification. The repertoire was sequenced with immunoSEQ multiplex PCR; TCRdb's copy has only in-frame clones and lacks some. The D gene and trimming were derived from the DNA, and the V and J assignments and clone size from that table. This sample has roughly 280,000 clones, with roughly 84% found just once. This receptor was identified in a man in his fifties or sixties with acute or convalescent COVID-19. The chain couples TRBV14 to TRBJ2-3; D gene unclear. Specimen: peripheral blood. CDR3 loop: CASSQVQASTNTQYF. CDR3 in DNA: TGTGCCAGCAGCCAAGTTCAAGCGTCTACAAATACGCAGTATTTT.